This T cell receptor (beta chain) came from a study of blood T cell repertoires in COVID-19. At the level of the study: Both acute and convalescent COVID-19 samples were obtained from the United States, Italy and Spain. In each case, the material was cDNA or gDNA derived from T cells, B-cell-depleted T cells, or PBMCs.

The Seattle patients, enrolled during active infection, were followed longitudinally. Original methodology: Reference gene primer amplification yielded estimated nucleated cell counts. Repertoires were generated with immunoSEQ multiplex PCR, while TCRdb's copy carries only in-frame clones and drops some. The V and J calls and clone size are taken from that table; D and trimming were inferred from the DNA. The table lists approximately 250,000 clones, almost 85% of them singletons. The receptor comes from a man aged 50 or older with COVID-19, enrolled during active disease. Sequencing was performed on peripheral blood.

CDR3 protein: CASSPGHLYNEQFF. The DNA for the CDR3 is TGTGCCAGCAGCCCGGGACACCTCTACAATGAGCAGTTCTTC. The chain is built from TRBV7-2 and TRBJ2-1; maybe TRBD1 (6 bases). V gave up 5 bases and J gave up 3 bases, with 11 bases separating them. The CDR3 has 14 residues. Germline V gene data show CDR1 as SGHTA and CDR2 as FQGNSA.